These 18 T cell receptor beta chains were sequenced from one sample in a study of T cells in Graves' hyperthyroidism and ophthalmopathy. The TCR beta CDR3 regions underwent amplification using RNA transcripts as the source. First-round RT-PCR with HTBI primers amplified the TCR CDR3 region. Using its own MiXCR run on the multiplex PCR reads, TCRdb lists one record per CDR3 protein. This sample has approximately 510,000 distinct CDR3 sequences, with around 43% found just once. The sample taken for sequencing was peripheral blood or thyroid tissue (not recorded which). Receptor source: an adult woman with Graves' disease, either hyperthyroidism or ophthalmopathy (not recorded which).

This clonotype was detected ten times or more. J is TRBJ2-2 and V is TRBV7-8, with 7 bases lining up with TRBD1. Germline V gives CDR1 SGHVS, CDR2 FQNEAQ. The CDR3 has 17 amino acids. With 2 bases clipped from V and 4 bases from J, the junction kept 10 bases outside the gene matches. Written as DNA, the CDR3 is TGTGCCAGCAGCTTAACCCCACAGGGGTCTGCCACCGGGGAGCTGTTTTTT. Translation: CASSLTPQGSATGELFF.

The chain employs TRBV7-8 and TRBJ2-7, with D possibly called TRBD1 or TRBD2 (7 bases each). Germline assignment: CDR1 SGHVS and CDR2 FQNEAQ. This CDR3 is 16 amino acids long. Trimming cost V 9 bases and J 4 bases, with 25 bases left between them. CDR3 amino acids: CASRRDSGLEVYEQYF. CDR3 nucleotide sequence: TGTGCCAGTAGAAGGGACAGTGGACTAGAAGTTTACGAGCAGTACTTC.

This rearrangement joins TRBV29-1 to TRBJ2-7; possible D gene TRBD1, 5 bases. V lost 8 bases and J 3 bases, leaving 17 bases between the germline ends. The CDR3 spans 13 residues. Germline V lookup: CDR1 SQVTM, CDR2 ANQGSEA. CDR3 DNA sequence: TGCAGCTTAGGATTAAGGGGAATCTACGAGCAGTACTTC. Protein sequence: CSLGLRGIYEQYF.

The gene calls are TRBV14 and TRBJ2-3, with D uncertain. From germline, CDR1 is SGHDN and CDR2 FVKESK. Trimming cost V 0 bases and J 1 base, with 8 bases left between them. The length of the CDR3 is 15 residues. The CDR3 bases are TGTGCCAGCAGCCAAGATCTCGGTCGCACAGATACGCAGTATTTT. Residues: CASSQDLGRTDTQYF.

The chain links TRBV24-1 to TRBJ2-5, with 11 bases that match TRBD1. Germline trimming cut 5 bases from V and 5 bases from J; bases unmatched to any gene: 9. CDR1 KGHDR and CDR2 SFDVKD come from the germline V gene. CDR3 length: 16 residues. DNA of the CDR3: TGTGCCACCAGTGCTACGGACAGGGGGCGCGTGGAGACCCAGTACTTC. Translating gives CATSATDRGRVETQYF.

This clonotype has ten or more counts. The J gene is TRBJ2-7, the V gene TRBV7-3; 11 nucleotides agree with TRBD1. CDR3 size: 14 residues. CDR1 SGHTA and CDR2 FQGTGA come from the germline V gene. V dropped 5 bases and J dropped 4; count of bases not matched to a gene: 4. Here the CDR3 DNA reads TGTGCCAGCAGCCCGGACAGGGGGCCTTACGAGCAGTACTTC. This sequence encodes CASSPDRGPYEQYF.

This chain links TRBV9 with TRBJ2-5; 7 nucleotides line up with TRBD1. Germline V gene data show CDR1 as SGDLS and CDR2 as YYNGEE. Trimming took 2 bases from V and 4 from J; bases not matched to a gene: 2. This CDR3 region has 13 residues. The CDR3, as DNA: TGTGCCAGCAGCGTGCACAGGGGAGAGACCCAGTACTTC. Translating it yields CASSVHRGETQYF.

This clonotype was counted at least ten times. The junction shows a germline mismatch at one end, possibly a read error. This chain links TRBV7-7 with TRBJ1-1; TRBD1 might be the D (5 bases). Per the germline V gene, CDR1 is SSHAT and CDR2 is FNYEAQ (reference sequence). CDR3 length: 19 residues. The CDR3 DNA sequence: TGTGCTAGCAGCTTAGCCACAGGAAAAGCAAAAGGAATGAACACTGAAGCTTTCTTT. Protein sequence: CASSLATGKAKGMNTEAFF.

This clonotype was found many times. The chain is built from TRBV20-1 and TRBJ2-5; D remains unclear. V was shortened by 6 bases and J by 4 bases, with 6 bases between the two germline ends. The CDR3 sequence is 10 residues long. Germline CDR1 reads DFQATT; CDR2 reads SNEGSKA (reference sequence). The CDR3 DNA reads as TGCAGTGCCCCAGGAGAGACCCAGTACTTC. Its protein is CSAPGETQYF.

This clonotype was observed a few times. A much larger clone differs by one base, so this may be a read error. J is TRBJ1-6 and V is TRBV3-1, with TRBD1 matching 7 bases. The CDR3 has 14 residues. Per germline, CDR1 LGHDT and CDR2 YNNKEL (reference sequence). The ends lost 3 bases at V and 5 bases at J; junction bases unmatched: 1. CDR3 nucleotides: TGTGCCAGCAGCCAGGGACAGAATAATTCACCCCTCCACTTT. Amino acids: CASSQGQNNSPLHF.

The J gene is TRBJ1-2, the V gene TRBV10-3, with a tentative D call TRBD1 (6 bases). Germline CDR1 is ENHRY and CDR2 is SYGVKD. Between the trimmed V and J ends, which lost 6 bases and 1 base, there was a span of 12 bases. The CDR3 contains 14 residues. The CDR3 spells CAIRSDSYNYGYTF. The CDR3 region has the DNA TGTGCCATCAGGTCGGACAGCTATAACTATGGCTACACCTTC.

At least ten counts were recorded for this clonotype. The chain is built from TRBV9 and TRBJ1-5; a possible D gene is TRBD1 (6 bases). V was shortened by 4 bases and J by 10 bases, with 18 bases between the two germline ends. Germline V gene lookup returns CDR1 SGDLS and CDR2 YYNGEE. This CDR3 spans 14 amino acids. The CDR3 spells CASSRDRSIVPQHF. CDR3 in DNA: TGTGCCAGCAGCCGTGACAGGTCCATCGTACCCCAGCATTTT.

The V call is TRBV7-8, the J call TRBJ1-5, with a possible D match to TRBD1 (6 bases). The CDR3 sequence is 15 residues long. The germline V and J ends were trimmed by 5 bases and 4 bases, with 15 bases remaining between them. Germline loops: CDR1 SGHVS, CDR2 FQNEAQ. The CDR3 coding sequence is TGTGCCAGCAGCGCCCGGGGGCGCGGTAATCAGCCCCAGCATTTT. Amino acid sequence: CASSARGRGNQPQHF.

The chain uses TRBV5-1 and TRBJ2-2; no definite D call. Germline CDR1 SGHRS, CDR2 YFSETQ. The CDR3 sequence is 13 residues long. The V end lost 1 base, the J end lost 6 bases, and 7 bases lay between the germline ends. CDR3 protein: CASSLSMAGELFF. The CDR3 nucleotides are TGCGCCAGCAGCTTGAGTATGGCCGGGGAGCTGTTTTTT.

This clonotype was detected many times. The gene calls are TRBV5-5 and TRBJ1-4; 7 nucleotides agree with TRBD1. CDR3 length: 15 residues. Losses at the gene ends were 4 bases for V and 5 bases for J; bases not matched to a gene: 8. Per the germline V gene, CDR1 is SGHKS and CDR2 is YYEKEE (reference sequence). CDR3 amino acids: CASSHRDSSNEKLFF. CDR3 bases: TGTGCCAGCAGCCACCGGGACAGTTCGAATGAAAAACTGTTTTTT.

This clonotype was recorded at least ten times. CDR3 DNA sequence: TGTGCCAGTAGTCCAACGACGGGACTGCCGAGAGAACTGTTTTTT. This sequence encodes CASSPTTGLPRELFF. The chain couples TRBV19 to TRBJ1-4; tentatively, D is TRBD1 (5 bases). V was trimmed by 5 bases and J by 12 bases, leaving 22 bases between them. Germline CDR1 and CDR2: LNHDA and SQIVND (reference sequence). The CDR3 is made up of 15 amino acids.

The chain combines TRBV27 with TRBJ2-7, with 7 nucleotides matching TRBD1. Germline CDR1 MNHEY, CDR2 SMNVEV (reference sequence). This CDR3 comprises 15 residues. The J segment lost 3 bases and the V segment lost 1 base, leaving 6 bases of the junction unmatched. Here the CDR3 reads CASSLYRGMGYEQYF. In nucleotides, the CDR3 is TGTGCCAGCAGTTTATACAGGGGAATGGGCTACGAGCAGTACTTC.

The CDR3 sequence: CSARDGGGYTF. In nucleotides, the CDR3 is TGCAGTGCTAGAGATGGAGGAGGCTACACCTTC. The chain has TRBV20-1 and TRBJ1-2; D is unclear. V shed 0 bases and J shed 8 bases, with 7 bases lying between them. Per the germline V gene, CDR1 is DFQATT and CDR2 is SNEGSKA (reference sequence). The CDR3 is 11 residues long.